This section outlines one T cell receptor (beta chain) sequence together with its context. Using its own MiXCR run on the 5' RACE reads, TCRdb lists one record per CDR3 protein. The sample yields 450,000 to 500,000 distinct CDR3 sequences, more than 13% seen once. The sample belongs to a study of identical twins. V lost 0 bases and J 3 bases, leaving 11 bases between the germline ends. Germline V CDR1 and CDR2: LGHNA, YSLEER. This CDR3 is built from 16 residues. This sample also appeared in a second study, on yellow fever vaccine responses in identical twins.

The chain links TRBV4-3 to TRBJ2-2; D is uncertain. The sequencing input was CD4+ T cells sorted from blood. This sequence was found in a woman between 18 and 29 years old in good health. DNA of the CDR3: TGCGCCAGCAGCCAAGATCCCCGGGCCTACACCGGGGAGCTGTTTTTT. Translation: CASSQDPRAYTGELFF.